Presented here are 28 T cell receptor beta chains from one specimen sequenced in a study of blood T cell repertoires in COVID-19. Assay: immunoSEQ multiplex PCR; the TCRdb copy retains only in-frame clones and omits some. Counted here are under 250,000 clones, 80% to 90% occurring once; the ten biggest clones make up roughly 3%. The sequenced material came from peripheral blood. The receptors were gathered from a man aged 25-45 years with COVID-19, enrolled during active disease.

The chain uses TRBV28 and TRBJ2-1; D is uncertain. Germline lookup yields CDR1 MDHEN and CDR2 SYDVKM. The CDR3 extends over 13 amino acids. V was trimmed by 1 base and J by 4 bases, leaving 5 bases between them. As DNA, the CDR3 is TGTGCCAGCAGTTTATCCGGGTACAATGAGCAGTTCTTC. Protein sequence: CASSLSGYNEQFF.

The rearrangement joins TRBV12-5 to TRBJ1-2, with TRBD1 matching 10 bases. Germline values: CDR1 LGHNT, CDR2 FRNRAP. The CDR3 is 12 amino acids. With V trimmed by 11 bases and J by 5 bases, 5 bases remained unmatched. The CDR3 DNA sequence: TGTGCTCCCCGGGACAGGGGTTATGGCTACACCTTC. This encodes CAPRDRGYGYTF.

This chain joins TRBV7-2 and TRBJ1-3; weak D call: TRBD1 (6 bases). The CDR3 contains 16 residues. Trimming removed 5 bases from V and 3 bases from J, with 17 bases in between. Germline V gene lookup returns CDR1 SGHTA and CDR2 FQGNSA. The CDR3 DNA is TGTGCCAGCAGCCCCCAGCGGGGGGCGAGTGGAAACACCATATATTTT. Amino acid sequence: CASSPQRGASGNTIYF.

V is TRBV4-3 and J is TRBJ2-2, with TRBD1 as a possible D gene (6 bases). V was pared by 0 bases and J by 4 bases, with 9 bases between. The CDR3 covers 15 residues. Germline V gene lookup returns CDR1 LGHNA and CDR2 YSLEER. CDR3 DNA: TGCGCCAGCAGCCAAGATAGGGGGTTCACCGGGGAGCTGTTTTTT. Translating gives CASSQDRGFTGELFF.

This chain connects TRBV27 to TRBJ2-7; 9 bases are shared with TRBD1. CDR3 length: 13 residues. Germline V CDR1 and CDR2: MNHEY, SMNVEV (reference sequence). The V segment lost 6 bases and the J segment 6 bases; nucleotides outside the gene matches: 6. This CDR3 is CASRLTGGGEQYF. In nucleotides, the CDR3 is TGTGCCAGCAGACTCACAGGGGGCGGCGAGCAGTACTTC.

J is TRBJ2-1 and V is TRBV20-1; D is unresolved. Trimming removed 3 bases from V and 6 bases from J, with 6 bases in between. Germline V lookup: CDR1 DFQATT, CDR2 SNEGSKA (reference sequence). This CDR3 region has 11 residues. The CDR3 nucleotides are TGCAGTGCTAGGTTGGCCAATGAGCAGTTCTTC. This translates into CSARLANEQFF.

The chain joins TRBV6-5 to TRBJ2-7, with 9 positions matching TRBD1. The CDR3 is 14 amino acids. The V gene's germline CDR1 is MNHEY and CDR2 SVGAGI. The ends lost 6 bases at V and 4 bases at J; junction bases unmatched: 7. CDR3 bases: TGTGCCAGCAGCATAGGACAGGGGAAATACGAGCAGTACTTC. It codes for CASSIGQGKYEQYF.

This clone has more than one count but fewer than ten. V gene TRBV18 combines with J gene TRBJ2-2; possibly TRBD2 for D (7 bases). The CDR3 length is 17 residues. Germline loops: CDR1 KGHSH, CDR2 LQKENI. V lost 1 base, J lost 3 bases, and 15 bases lay in between. The CDR3 DNA reads TGTGCCAGCTCACCACTACTGCGGGGGCTACACACCGGGGAGCTGTTTTTT. As protein: CASSPLLRGLHTGELFF.

The chain combines TRBV7-8 with TRBJ1-2; D is perhaps TRBD1 (6 bases). Germline CDR1 reads SGHVS; CDR2 reads FQNEAQ. The CDR3 extends over 17 amino acids. Trimming left V 5 bases short and J 0 bases short, with 19 bases between. The CDR3 loop is CASSPTFLGATNYGYTF. In DNA, the CDR3 is TGTGCCAGCAGCCCTACTTTTTTGGGGGCGACTAACTATGGCTACACCTTC.

V is TRBV3-1 (or the pseudogene TRBV3-2) and J is TRBJ1-6; 7 positions agree with TRBD1. Germline V gene data show CDR1 as LGHDT and CDR2 as YNNKEL (reference sequence). CDR3 size: 18 residues. V shed 1 base and J 9 bases; nucleotides not matched to a gene: 15. As DNA, the CDR3 is TGTGCCAGCAGCCAAGGGGGGGAGACAGGGTACGCTGCTTCACCCCTCCACTTT. Translated: CASSQGGETGYAASPLHF.

The genes are TRBV12-3 or TRBV12-4 and TRBJ1-1; a weak D match, TRBD1 (6 bases). V lost 1 base to trimming and J lost 7 bases, with 10 bases between them. This CDR3 contains 13 residues. Here the CDR3 DNA reads TGTGCCAGCAGTTTAGACAGGGCTGATGAAGCTTTCTTT. Translating gives CASSLDRADEAFF.

V is TRBV19 and J is TRBJ2-1; a weak D match, TRBD1 (6 bases). With 4 bases removed from V and 0 bases from J, the gap between germline ends came to 13 bases. This CDR3 comprises 16 residues. Germline values: CDR1 LNHDA, CDR2 SQIVND (reference sequence). The CDR3: CASSRGTLPSYNEQFF. CDR3 DNA sequence: TGTGCCAGTAGTAGAGGGACACTTCCCTCCTACAATGAGCAGTTCTTC.

The V and J genes are TRBV25-1 and TRBJ1-6; TRBD1 aligns across 7 bases. This CDR3 has 15 amino acids. Germline V gene data show CDR1 as MGHDK and CDR2 as SYGVNS. J gave up 10 bases and V 2 bases, and 8 bases lay outside the gene matches. In DNA form, the CDR3 reads TGTGCCAGCAGTGAACACCCGACAGGGTACTCACCCCTCCACTTT. Translating it yields CASSEHPTGYSPLHF.

The gene calls are TRBV30 and TRBJ2-7; the match to TRBD1 covers 7 bases. The V segment lost 1 base and the J segment 3 bases; nucleotides outside the gene matches: 6. In germline, CDR1 is GTSNPN, CDR2 SVGIG (reference sequence). The CDR3 covers 14 residues. The CDR3: CAWSGSTGHYEQYF. The DNA of the CDR3 is TGTGCCTGGAGTGGATCGACAGGGCACTACGAGCAGTACTTC.

The V call is TRBV6-6, the J call TRBJ1-5, with D perhaps TRBD1 (6 bases). The CDR3 spans 16 residues. Looked up from germline, CDR1 is MNHNY and CDR2 is SVGAGI (reference sequence). V dropped 5 bases and J dropped 6 bases, with 20 bases sitting between them. This CDR3 is CASSPAIGGRGQPQHF. CDR3 bases: TGTGCCAGCAGTCCAGCTATCGGGGGGCGCGGTCAGCCCCAGCATTTT.

The CDR3 DNA follows: TGTGCCAGCAGTGACTCTAGCGGACTATCCTACAATGAGCAGTTCTTC. Protein product: CASSDSSGLSYNEQFF. The chain links TRBV25-1 to TRBJ2-1; 7 nucleotides line up with TRBD2. Germline V gene data show CDR1 as MGHDK and CDR2 as SYGVNS. This CDR3 spans 16 amino acids. V trimming: 3 bases; J trimming: 1 base; junction bases outside the gene matches: 6.

The rearrangement links TRBV5-8 to TRBJ2-1, with TRBD2 matching over 7 bases. V trimming: 5 bases; J trimming: 5 bases; junction bases outside the gene matches: 7. Germline V lookup: CDR1 SGHTS, CDR2 YDEGEE. The CDR3 length is 14 residues. The CDR3 loop is CASRGLADNNEQFF. In nucleotides, the CDR3 is TGTGCCAGCAGAGGTCTAGCGGATAACAATGAGCAGTTCTTC.

CDR3 sequence: CASSSVSAGGTEAFF. CDR3 DNA: TGTGCCAGCAGTTCTGTATCGGCAGGGGGTACTGAAGCTTTCTTT. The chain joins TRBV5-4 to TRBJ1-1, with 7 nucleotides matching TRBD1. Losses at the gene ends were 5 bases for V and 5 bases for J; bases not matched to a gene: 12. Per the germline V gene, CDR1 is SGHNT and CDR2 is YYREEE (reference sequence). This CDR3 has 15 residues.

The genes are TRBV2 and TRBJ1-5; 9 positions agree with TRBD1. Germline V CDR1 and CDR2: SNHLY, FYNNEI. Losses at the gene ends were 6 bases for V and 1 base for J; bases not matched to a gene: 4. The CDR3 spans 15 residues. In nucleotides, the CDR3 is TGTGCCAGCAGGGAGGGACAGGGAAGCAATCAGCCCCAGCATTTT. Translated: CASREGQGSNQPQHF.

This sequence joins TRBV2 and TRBJ1-5; unclear D gene. V lost 8 bases, J lost 7 bases, and 15 bases lay in between. CDR1 SNHLY and CDR2 FYNNEI come from the germline V gene. CDR3 size: 13 residues. The CDR3 loop reads CASRFFSTQPQHF. The CDR3 DNA is TGTGCCAGCCGTTTTTTCTCTACCCAGCCCCAGCATTTT.

The chain has TRBV7-9 and TRBJ2-7; 12 bases fit TRBD2. Losses at the gene ends were 4 bases for V and 2 bases for J; bases not matched to a gene: 3. Looked up from germline, CDR1 is SEHNR and CDR2 is FQNEAQ (reference sequence). The CDR3 consists of 15 residues. DNA for the CDR3: TGTGCCAGCAGCTGGACTAGCGGGATGACCTACGAGCAGTACTTC. Protein product: CASSWTSGMTYEQYF. Drawing the rest from reference TRBV7-9 and TRBJ2-7, the complete variable domain is DTGVSQNPRHKITKRGQNVTFRCDPISEHNRLYWYRQTLGQGPEFLTYFQNEAQLEKSRLLSDRFSAERPKGSFSTLEIQRTEQGDSAMYLCASSWTSGMTYEQYFGPGTRLTVT.

The chain couples TRBV28 to TRBJ2-7; 8 nucleotides align to TRBD2. The CDR3 loop spans 18 amino acids. Trimming cost V 3 bases and J 0 bases; bases outside gene matches: 13. Germline V CDR1 and CDR2: MDHEN, SYDVKM. In nucleotides, the CDR3 is TGTGCCAGCAGTTTTGCGGGGGGTGATGGGGCCCCCTCCTACGAGCAGTACTTC. Its protein product is CASSFAGGDGAPSYEQYF. Based on the CDR3 plus reference TRBV28 and TRBJ2-7, the full variable domain is DVKVTQSSRYLVKRTGEKVFLECVQDMDHENMFWYRQDPGLGLRLIYFSYDVKMKEKGDIPEGYSVSREKKERFSLILESASTNQTSMYLCASSFAGGDGAPSYEQYFGPGTRLTVT.

The rearrangement links TRBV13 to TRBJ1-2; D not certain. This CDR3 comprises 14 residues. CDR1 and CDR2 (germline): PRHDT, FYEKMQ (reference sequence). V lost 5 bases to trimming and J lost 2 bases, with 12 bases between them. Here the CDR3 reads CASSGSTENYGYTF. In nucleotides, the CDR3 is TGTGCCAGCAGCGGATCCACAGAGAACTATGGCTACACCTTC.

The V and J genes are TRBV27 and TRBJ2-7; weak D call: TRBD2 (6 bases). Germline CDR1 is MNHEY and CDR2 is SMNVEV (reference sequence). There are 15 residues in the CDR3. The V gene lost 3 bases and the J gene lost 1 base, with 13 bases spanning the gap. The CDR3 loop reads CASSFGGTGSYEQYF. In DNA, the CDR3 is TGTGCCAGCAGTTTCGGCGGGACGGGGTCCTACGAGCAGTACTTC.

The CDR3 sequence: CASSADSGSGETQYF. The CDR3 region has the DNA TGTGCCAGCAGCGCCGACAGCGGGTCGGGAGAGACCCAGTACTTC. The rearrangement uses TRBV9 and TRBJ2-5; TRBD2 is a possible D gene (6 bases). Trimming left V 3 bases short and J 4 bases short, with 16 bases between. CDR3 size: 15 residues. CDR1 and CDR2 from the germline V gene are SGDLS and YYNGEE.

This chain uses TRBV2 with TRBJ1-5; D is ambiguous. Germline CDR1 reads SNHLY; CDR2 reads FYNNEI. The V and J ends lost 6 bases and 1 base respectively, with 7 bases between them. This CDR3 spans 13 amino acids. For the CDR3, the DNA is TGTGCCAGCAGGCGGGAAAGCAATCAGCCCCAGCATTTT. This codes for CASRRESNQPQHF.

The V call is TRBV11-2, the J call TRBJ1-3, with D hard to call. V lost 3 bases, J lost 0 bases, and 18 bases lay in between. Per germline, CDR1 SGHAT and CDR2 FQNNGV. CDR3 length equals 18 residues. CDR3 sequence: CASSLSLSRQSSGNTIYF. For the CDR3, the DNA is TGTGCCAGCAGCTTGTCCCTATCCAGACAAAGCTCTGGAAACACCATATATTTT.

As DNA, the CDR3 is TGTGCCAGCAGCATTTACAGGAATTCACCCCTCCACTTT. It translates to CASSIYRNSPLHF. This chain joins TRBV7-2 and TRBJ1-6, with a possible D match to TRBD1 (5 bases). V was clipped by 5 bases and J by 7 bases, with 9 bases between them. CDR1 and CDR2 (germline): SGHTA, FQGNSA. The CDR3 loop spans 13 amino acids.